The present T cell receptor beta chain was sequenced within a study of blood T cell repertoires in COVID-19. Study-level background: Collection of acute and convalescent COVID-19 samples took place in the United States, Italy and Spain.

Under the authors' procedure: Estimated nucleated cell counts came from reference gene primer amplification. Here immunoSEQ multiplex PCR was the method, and the copy in TCRdb shows in-frame clones only, minus some. Clone size and V and J calls were adopted from that table, with D and trimming inferred from the DNA. The profile shows some 320,000 clones, around nine tenths of them singletons. For recovered donors of Cohort 3, there were two negative PCRs, clearance, or symptom resolution. The germline CDR1 and CDR2 sequences are SQVTM and ANQGSEA. Trimming cost V 7 bases and J 1 base, with 13 bases left between them. CDR3 length: 13 residues.

V and J are TRBV29-1 and TRBJ1-1, with unresolved D. The sample taken for sequencing was PBMCs or T cells enriched from blood (not recorded which). This receptor was identified in a man in his sixties who had recovered from COVID-19. In DNA form, the CDR3 reads TGCAGCGGACTTAGGTTAGGGAACACTGAAGCTTTCTTT. It yields the protein CSGLRLGNTEAFF.